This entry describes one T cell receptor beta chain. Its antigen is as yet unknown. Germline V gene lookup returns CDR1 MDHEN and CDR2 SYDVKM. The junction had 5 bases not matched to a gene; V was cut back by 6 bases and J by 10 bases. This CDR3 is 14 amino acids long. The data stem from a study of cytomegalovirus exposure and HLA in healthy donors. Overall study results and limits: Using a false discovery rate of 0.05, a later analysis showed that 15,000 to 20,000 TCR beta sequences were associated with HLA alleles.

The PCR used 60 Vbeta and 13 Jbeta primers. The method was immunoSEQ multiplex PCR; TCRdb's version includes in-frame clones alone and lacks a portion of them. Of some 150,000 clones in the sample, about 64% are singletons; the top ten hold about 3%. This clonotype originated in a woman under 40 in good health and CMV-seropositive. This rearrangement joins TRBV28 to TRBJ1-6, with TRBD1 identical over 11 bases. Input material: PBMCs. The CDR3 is CASRLGQGASPLHF. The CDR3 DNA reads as TGTGCCAGCAGATTAGGACAGGGGGCATCACCCCTCCACTTT.